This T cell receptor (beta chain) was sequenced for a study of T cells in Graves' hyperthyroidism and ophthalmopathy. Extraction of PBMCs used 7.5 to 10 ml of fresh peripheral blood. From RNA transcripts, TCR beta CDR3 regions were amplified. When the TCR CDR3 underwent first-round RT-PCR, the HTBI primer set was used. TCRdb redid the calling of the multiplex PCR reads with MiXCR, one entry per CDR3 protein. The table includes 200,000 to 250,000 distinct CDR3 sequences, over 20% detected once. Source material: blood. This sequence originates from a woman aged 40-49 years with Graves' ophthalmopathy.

CDR3 protein: CASSFSGAFAEQYF. CDR3 nucleotide sequence: TGTGCCAGCAGCTTTTCAGGGGCGTTTGCCGAGCAGTACTTC. The rearrangement uses TRBV7-2 and TRBJ2-7; possible D gene TRBD1, 6 bases. Germline CDR1 SGHTA, CDR2 FQGNSA. The CDR3 sequence is 14 residues long. V dropped 3 bases and J dropped 6 bases, with 15 bases sitting between them.